This T cell receptor (beta chain) was documented in a study of blood T cell repertoires in COVID-19. Overall study: Whether acute or convalescent, the COVID-19 samples came from the United States, Italy and Spain.

Original analysis: How many nucleated cells were present was estimated from reference gene primer amplification. Sequenced by immunoSEQ multiplex PCR; TCRdb stores in-frame clones only, minus some. V and J calls and clone size are those listed in that table; D and trimming were worked out from the DNA. Here the sample spans just over 250,000 clones, roughly 88% being singletons. The material sequenced was peripheral blood. The sequence derives from a woman in her 70s with COVID-19, enrolled during active disease.

DNA of the CDR3: TGTGCCAGCAGTGAAGGTAGTGGGCCCTACGAGCAGTACTTC. It is translated as CASSEGSGPYEQYF. The chain employs TRBV2 and TRBJ2-7; D is undetermined. Germline V CDR1 and CDR2: SNHLY, FYNNEI. Trimming shortened V by 1 base and J by 2 bases, and 9 bases separated the two germline ends. The CDR3 spans 14 residues.